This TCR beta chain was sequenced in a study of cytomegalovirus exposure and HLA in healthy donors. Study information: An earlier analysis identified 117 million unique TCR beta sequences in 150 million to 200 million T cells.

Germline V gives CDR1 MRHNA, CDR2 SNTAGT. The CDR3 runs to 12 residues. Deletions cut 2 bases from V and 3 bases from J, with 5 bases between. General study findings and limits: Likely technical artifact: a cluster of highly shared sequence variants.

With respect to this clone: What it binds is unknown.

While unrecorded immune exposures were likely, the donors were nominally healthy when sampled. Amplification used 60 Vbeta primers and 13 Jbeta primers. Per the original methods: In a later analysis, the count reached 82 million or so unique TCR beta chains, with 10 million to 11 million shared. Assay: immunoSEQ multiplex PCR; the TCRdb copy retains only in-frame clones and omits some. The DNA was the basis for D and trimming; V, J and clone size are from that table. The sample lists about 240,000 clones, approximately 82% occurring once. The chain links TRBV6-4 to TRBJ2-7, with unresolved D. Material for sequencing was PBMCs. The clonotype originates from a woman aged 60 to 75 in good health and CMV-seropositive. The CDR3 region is CASSDPGYEQYF. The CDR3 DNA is TGTGCCAGCAGTGACCCGGGCTACGAGCAGTACTTC.